The clone carrying this T cell receptor beta chain was recorded many times. The antigen remains undetermined. The time point: pre-sensitization, week 0. The treatment is: therapeutic diphenylcyclopropenone sensitization with weekly scalp DPC. After removal of 6 bases from V and 1 base from J, the junction contained 8 bases not matched to a gene. The CDR3 is 16 amino acids. Germline V gene sequence: CDR1 MDHEN, CDR2 SYDVKM. These data are taken from a study of human T cells and chemical hapten exposure. TCRdb passed the RACE reads through MiXCR, listing each CDR3 protein once. The sample carries about 120,000 distinct CDR3 sequences, 13% recorded once. Study-wide results and caveats: Patch test score rose with PT1 expanded TCR count, significant at thresholds 8, 16 and 32, not 4. Counts of TCRs above 1 in 1000 frequency stayed unchanged with DPC sensitization.

The input for sequencing was whole blood, taken in connection with sensitization to the hapten diphenylcyclopropenone (DPC). V is TRBV28 and J is TRBJ1-5; 8 bases map to TRBD1. This receptor was obtained from a woman aged 18-29 years with alopecia areata. Some clones in this sample may be carry-over from other donors' samples. The CDR3 nucleotides read TGTGCCAGCAGATGGTCGACAGGGGTCAGCAATCAGCCCCAGCATTTT. This codes for CASRWSTGVSNQPQHF.